Below, 14 T cell receptor beta chains from the same sample are listed, as sequenced in a study of blood T cell repertoires in COVID-19. Libraries were prepared by immunoSEQ multiplex PCR; TCRdb keeps only in-frame clonotypes and omits some of them. The data contain about 150,000 clones, roughly 78% of them singletons. Material for sequencing was peripheral blood. These receptors all come from a man older than 75 with acute or convalescent COVID-19.

V is TRBV6-5 and J is TRBJ2-2; the match to TRBD2 covers 7 bases. The trim removed 6 bases at V and 7 bases at J, leaving 5 bases unmatched. The CDR3 contains 13 residues. The germline V gene has CDR1 MNHEY and CDR2 SVGAGI. In nucleotides, the CDR3 is TGTGCCAGCAGGGAGGGAGGGAGCGGGGAGCTGTTTTTT. Protein sequence: CASREGGSGELFF.

The V call is TRBV6-5, the J call TRBJ2-7; no firm D call. The V gene's germline CDR1 is MNHEY and CDR2 SVGAGI. The CDR3 runs 15 residues. V was pared by 0 bases and J by 4 bases, with 13 bases between. CDR3 sequence reads: CASSYSSNGAYEQYF. CDR3 in DNA: TGTGCCAGCAGTTACTCGTCGAACGGAGCGTACGAGCAGTACTTC.

Only one count was recorded for this clone. The sample holds other DNA sequences that translate to the same CDR3. J is TRBJ2-3 and V is TRBV3-1 (or the pseudogene TRBV3-2); 8 bases are a match to TRBD1. Germline V CDR1 and CDR2: LGHDT, YNNKEL (reference sequence). With V trimmed by 4 bases and J by 3 bases, 3 bases remained unmatched. This CDR3 has 14 amino acids. The CDR3 protein is CASSLDRGTDTQYF. For the CDR3, the DNA is TGTGCCAGCAGCCTTGACAGGGGAACAGATACGCAGTATTTT.

The chain is built from TRBV7-2 and TRBJ2-5; 11 bases map to TRBD2. CDR1 and CDR2 (germline): SGHTA, FQGNSA. The CDR3 consists of 14 residues. V lost 2 bases to trimming and J lost 7 bases; unmatched junction nucleotides: 3. CDR3 nucleotide sequence: TGTGCCAGCAGCTTACTAGCGGGGGGTAGGACCCAGTACTTC. Residues: CASSLLAGGRTQYF.

The chain combines TRBV6-5 with TRBJ2-7; the D gene is possibly TRBD1 (6 bases). Germline V lookup: CDR1 MNHEY, CDR2 SVGAGI. The CDR3 runs to 14 residues. V lost 7 bases and J 0 bases, leaving 13 bases between the germline ends. Here the CDR3 DNA reads TGTGCCAGCAAGATGGGGGCAGTCTCCTACGAGCAGTACGTC. As protein: CASKMGAVSYEQYV.

This clone has a handful of counts. The V gene is TRBV10-3, the J gene TRBJ1-2; 8 positions agree with TRBD1. The CDR3 consists of 15 residues. After removal of 0 bases from V and 8 bases from J, the junction contained 8 bases not matched to a gene. Germline-derived CDR1 and CDR2 are ENHRY and SYGVKD. The CDR3 region has the DNA TGTGCCATCAGTGAGTCGAACAGGGGGTTCGGAGGCTACACCTTC. Translating it yields CAISESNRGFGGYTF.

This clone was seen a few times. This sequence joins TRBV6-2 or TRBV6-3 and TRBJ1-5; 9 positions match TRBD1. This CDR3 is 14 amino acids long. Germline trimming cut 6 bases from V and 7 bases from J; bases unmatched to any gene: 7. Germline CDR1 MNHEY, CDR2 SVGEGT. CDR3 region: CASSGTGTFQPQHF. CDR3 coding DNA: TGTGCCAGCAGCGGGACAGGGACTTTCCAGCCCCAGCATTTT.

This clone has just one count. The chain joins TRBV21-1 to TRBJ2-5; TRBD1, as called in the table, went unchecked against the DNA. TRBV21-1 is a pseudogene. The CDR3 is 16 amino acids. In DNA form, the CDR3 reads TGTGCCAGCAGCAAGTGGTCCAGGGATTGTTCGGAGACCCAGTACTTC. Translation: CASSKWSRDCSETQYF.

This rearrangement joins TRBV7-8 to TRBJ2-5; 15 bases map to TRBD2. The V segment lost 0 bases and the J segment 3 bases; nucleotides outside the gene matches: 2. The CDR3 covers 17 residues. CDR1 SGHVS and CDR2 FQNEAQ come from the germline V gene. The CDR3 bases are TGTGCCAGCAGCTTAGCAGGACTAGCGGGGGGGAAAGAGACCCAGTACTTC. Residues: CASSLAGLAGGKETQYF.

The chain joins TRBV5-1 to TRBJ2-1; TRBD1 agrees at 9 bases. The CDR3 extends over 20 amino acids. J was trimmed by 0 bases and V by 3 bases; bases with no gene match: 16. Germline CDR1 SGHRS, CDR2 YFSETQ. This chain's CDR3 is CASSSGQGRISPSSYNEQFF. CDR3 bases: TGCGCCAGCAGCTCTGGACAGGGGAGAATCTCCCCCTCCTCCTACAATGAGCAGTTCTTC.

This clone has a single count. The chain employs TRBV10-3 and TRBJ1-2, with a tentative D call TRBD1 (6 bases). In germline, CDR1 is ENHRY, CDR2 SYGVKD. Trimming pared 0 bases from V and 7 bases from J, leaving 18 bases between. This CDR3 region has 16 residues. Here the CDR3 reads CAISESSRTEPVGYTF. CDR3 coding DNA: TGTGCCATCAGTGAGTCGAGCAGGACAGAACCCGTTGGCTACACCTTC.

The V call is TRBV4-3, the J call TRBJ2-7, with D unclear. Trimming left V 0 bases short and J 3 bases short, with 9 bases between. The CDR3 is 14 amino acids. CDR1 is LGHNA and CDR2 is YSLEER in the germline V gene. The DNA for the CDR3 is TGCGCCAGCAGCCAAGATCTAAGATACTACGAGCAGTACTTC. Its protein product is CASSQDLRYYEQYF.

This rearrangement joins TRBV28 to TRBJ2-7; 7 nucleotides agree with TRBD1. This CDR3 is 15 amino acids long. The J segment lost 4 bases and the V segment lost 2 bases, leaving 8 bases of the junction unmatched. In germline, CDR1 is MDHEN, CDR2 SYDVKM. DNA for the CDR3: TGTGCCAGCAGTTTAGCCAACAGGGGCCGTTACGAGCAGTACGTC. Encoded protein: CASSLANRGRYEQYV.

This clone was observed once. V usage is TRBV11-2 and J usage is TRBJ2-1; D remains unclear. The CDR3 is 15 amino acids. The V and J ends lost 3 bases and 10 bases respectively, with 19 bases between them. Germline CDR1 and CDR2: SGHAT and FQNNGV. Here the CDR3 DNA reads TGTGCCAGCAGCTTGCTCGCATACTCCCGGGTGGAGCAGTTCTTC. It is translated as CASSLLAYSRVEQFF.